Listed below are T cell receptor beta chains from one sample, sequenced in a study of shared clonotypes between healthy human individuals. Clones were read by immunoSEQ multiplex PCR, and TCRdb kept only the in-frame ones, dropping some. Altogether fewer than 650,000 clones are present, roughly 79% being singletons, with the ten largest covering around 12%. The sequencing input was PBMCs. The receptors were sampled from a woman aged 40 to 50 in good health. Some clones in this sample may be carry-over from other donors' samples. The CDR3 runs from the conserved cysteine through the conserved F or W. The D gene is left open where the match is weak. The size of a clone is reported for some rows only, either as once, few or many, or as a class for expanded clones.

d_call clone_size j_call v_call cdr3_aa cdr3_nt
. few TRBJ1-2 TRBV6-1 CASSEAFGHLNYGYTF TGTGCCAGCAGTGAAGCCTTCGGACACCTCAACTATGGCTACACCTTC
TRBD2 . TRBJ2-7 TRBV11-1 CASTPGLAANYEQYF TGTGCCAGCACCCCAGGACTAGCGGCAAACTACGAGCAGTACTTC
. . TRBJ1-1 TRBV27 CASSLLEGGGSAFF TGTGCCAGCAGTTTATTGGAAGGGGGGGGGAGCGCTTTCTTT
. few TRBJ1-4 TRBV11-1 CASSSGQLNEKLFF TGTGCCAGCAGCTCCGGACAGTTGAATGAAAAACTGTTTTTT
TRBD2 . TRBJ2-1 TRBV2 CASTPLATYNEQFF TGTGCCAGCACCCCACTAGCGACCTACAATGAGCAGTTCTTC
TRBD1 . TRBJ2-7 TRBV5-1 CASFGGQGRDEQYF TGCGCCAGCTTTGGGGGACAGGGCCGGGACGAGCAGTACTTC
TRBD1 . TRBJ1-1 TRBV5-1 CASSTEQGAGNTEAFF TGCGCCAGCAGCACCGAACAGGGGGCAGGGAACACTGAAGCTTTCTTT
. . TRBJ1-2 TRBV6-5 CATGRAGRYGYTF TGTGCCACCGGACGGGCAGGGAGGTATGGCTACACCTTC
. . TRBJ2-1 TRBV11-3 CASSPPGERAYNEQFF TGTGCCAGCAGCCCGCCGGGGGAGCGGGCTTACAATGAGCAGTTCTTC
TRBD2 . TRBJ2-3 TRBV6-1 CASSETLGLAGWSDTQYF TGTGCCAGCAGTGAGACCCTGGGACTAGCGGGATGGTCAGATACGCAGTATTTT
. few TRBJ2-2 TRBV7-9 CASSLVAVSGELFF TGTGCCAGCAGCTTAGTAGCGGTCTCCGGGGAGCTGTTTTTT
TRBD1 . TRBJ1-1 TRBV5-1 CASSLGGDRARVTEAFF TGCGCCAGCAGCTTGGGAGGAGACAGGGCCAGAGTCACTGAAGCTTTCTTT
. few TRBJ1-5 TRBV18 CASSPSDSLTSNQPQHF TGTGCCAGCTCACCCTCGGACAGCCTTACTAGCAATCAGCCCCAGCATTTT
. . TRBJ2-1 TRBV7-2 CASSLARYNEQFF TGTGCCAGCAGCTTAGCGCGTTACAATGAGCAGTTCTTC
. . TRBJ2-3 TRBV7-2 CASSLGGPDTQYF TGTGCCAGCAGCTTAGGGGGTCCAGATACGCAGTATTTT
. . TRBJ2-5 TRBV18 CASSPTLETQYF TGTGCCAGCTCACCAACCTTGGAGACCCAGTACTTC
TRBD2 . TRBJ2-3 TRBV5-4 CASSLGGGGRADTQYF TGTGCCAGCAGCTTGGGCGGCGGCGGGAGGGCCGATACGCAGTATTTT
TRBD1 . TRBJ2-1 TRBV19 CASSMVQGAYNEQFF TGTGCCAGTAGTATGGTACAGGGGGCCTACAATGAGCAGTTCTTC
TRBD1 . TRBJ2-7 TRBV6-1 CASTGQGPYEQYF TGTGCCAGCACTGGACAGGGGCCCTACGAGCAGTACTTC
. . TRBJ1-1 TRBV7-9 CASSWDNTEAFF TGTGCCAGCAGCTGGGACAACACTGAAGCTTTCTTT
. . TRBJ1-1 TRBV7-9 CASSPLYGENTEAFF TGTGCCAGCAGCCCGCTGTACGGGGAAAACACTGAAGCTTTCTTT
. once TRBJ2-5 TRBV10-3 CAISETQPAGGETQYF TGTGCCATCAGTGAGACCCAACCCGCCGGGGGCGAGACCCAGTACTTC
. . TRBJ1-5 TRBV19 CASSGRGGGPHGLQHF TGTGCCAGTAGTGGTCGGGGGGGAGGGCCCCACGGACTCCAGCATTTT
TRBD2 few TRBJ2-1 TRBV7-9 CASSSGLERFF TGTGCCAGCAGCTCCGGACTAGAACGGTTCTTC
. . TRBJ2-7 TRBV4-3 CASSQRLSVLRAEQYF TGCGCCAGCAGCCAGCGATTATCGGTACTCCGGGCCGAGCAGTACTTC
. . TRBJ1-1 TRBV5-1 CASRMGMNTEAFF TGCGCCAGCAGAATGGGCATGAACACTGAAGCTTTCTTT